Following are 10 T cell receptor beta chains from one sample sequenced in a study of blood T cell repertoires in COVID-19. Libraries were prepared by immunoSEQ multiplex PCR; TCRdb keeps only in-frame clonotypes and omits some of them. The profile shows around 60,000 clones, approximately 78% of them singletons. Sequencing was carried out using peripheral blood. These receptors originate from a man of 80 years or more with acute or convalescent COVID-19.

The chain joins TRBV12-3 or TRBV12-4 to TRBJ1-1; D unresolved. This CDR3 spans 13 amino acids. V lost 3 bases to trimming and J lost 1 base, with 6 bases between them. Here the CDR3 DNA reads TGTGCCAGCAGTTTCGGTACGAACACTGAAGCTTTCTTT. This gives the protein CASSFGTNTEAFF.

The chain uses TRBV2 and TRBJ1-5; D is unclear. Germline V gene sequence: CDR1 SNHLY, CDR2 FYNNEI. This CDR3 has 17 amino acids. V shed 6 bases and J shed 3 bases, with 21 bases lying between them. The CDR3 sequence: CASRLTAGRGLNQPQHF. The CDR3 region has the DNA TGTGCCAGCAGACTTACCGCCGGCCGCGGGCTCAATCAGCCCCAGCATTTT.

J is TRBJ1-2 and V is TRBV28, with 10 bases lining up with TRBD1. CDR1 MDHEN and CDR2 SYDVKM come from the germline V gene. With V trimmed by 7 bases and J by 6 bases, 11 bases remained unmatched. The CDR3 extends over 15 amino acids. CDR3 bases: TGTGCCAGCACTTCGTGGGGGGACAGGGGCGATGGCTACACCTTC. It is translated as CASTSWGDRGDGYTF.

In this sample, this clone turned up once. The chain uses TRBV3-1 (or the pseudogene TRBV3-2) and TRBJ2-2; D perhaps matches TRBD2 (5 bases). V lost 3 bases to trimming and J lost 8 bases, with 16 bases between them. This CDR3 is 15 amino acids long. Germline V gene data show CDR1 as LGHDT and CDR2 as YNNKEL (reference sequence). CDR3 nucleotide sequence: TGTGCCAGCAGCCACCTAAGGGTGGGAGCTGGGGAGCTGTTTTTT. Translated, it gives CASSHLRVGAGELFF.

This sequence joins TRBV3-1 (or the pseudogene TRBV3-2) and TRBJ1-5; 9 bases are shared with TRBD1. J gave up 6 bases and V 4 bases, and 7 bases lay outside the gene matches. The CDR3 sequence is 15 residues long. Germline CDR1 and CDR2: LGHDT and YNNKEL (reference sequence). This CDR3 reads CASSLRDREVQPQHF. The CDR3 bases are TGTGCCAGCAGCCTCCGGGACAGGGAAGTTCAGCCCCAGCATTTT.

The chain recombines TRBV6-1 with TRBJ2-1; TRBD2 might be the D (6 bases). Germline-derived CDR1 and CDR2 are MNHNS and SASEGT. Trimming cost V 6 bases and J 9 bases, with 24 bases left between them. This CDR3 region has 16 residues. CDR3: CASREHGGASMGEQFF. The CDR3 DNA reads TGTGCCAGCAGGGAACACGGCGGGGCGTCTATGGGTGAGCAGTTCTTC.

The chain carries TRBV28 and TRBJ2-2, with 8 bases matching TRBD2. This CDR3 is 15 amino acids long. Looked up from germline, CDR1 is MDHEN and CDR2 is SYDVKM. V was pared by 6 bases and J by 4 bases, with 7 bases of the junction left unmatched. The CDR3 nucleotides are TGTGCCAGCAGCGCCGGGGGGGCGGGCACCGGGGAGCTGTTTTTT. This sequence encodes CASSAGGAGTGELFF. Based on the CDR3 plus reference TRBV28 and TRBJ2-2, the full variable domain is DVKVTQSSRYLVKRTGEKVFLECVQDMDHENMFWYRQDPGLGLRLIYFSYDVKMKEKGDIPEGYSVSREKKERFSLILESASTNQTSMYLCASSAGGAGTGELFFGEGSRLTVL.

V gene TRBV24-1 combines with J gene TRBJ2-1; TRBD2 might be the D (6 bases). Germline assignment: CDR1 KGHDR and CDR2 SFDVKD. The CDR3 is 12 residues long. Trimming pared 3 bases from V and 12 bases from J, leaving 11 bases between. The CDR3 coding sequence is TGTGCCACCAGTGATATCGGCGGGACGCAGTTCTTC. As protein: CATSDIGGTQFF.

This clone was counted only a few times. The chain is built from TRBV4-1 and TRBJ1-5; D may be TRBD1 (5 bases). Trimming took off 1 base at V and 5 bases at J, with 15 bases between the two ends. This CDR3 has 16 residues. The germline CDR1 and CDR2 sequences are MGHRA and YSYEKL. In DNA form, the CDR3 reads TGCGCCAGCAGCCAAGTGGGCAGGGTTGTTGATCAGCCCCAGCATTTT. Protein sequence: CASSQVGRVVDQPQHF.

The chain uses TRBV6-6 and TRBJ1-3; possibly TRBD1 for D (5 bases). V gave up 8 bases and J gave up 8 bases, with 22 bases separating them. This CDR3 region has 15 residues. Germline CDR1 and CDR2: MNHNY and SVGAGI (reference sequence). CDR3 nucleotide sequence: TGTGCCAGCGGATCCGGGACTAGAGACAAGTACACCATATATTTT. Its protein product is CASGSGTRDKYTIYF.